The TCR beta chain under discussion was sequenced for a study of Graves' ophthalmopathy and Graves' hyperthyroidism (dated by TCRdb to between 2018 and 2020). Background for the entire study: Hyperthyroidism was defined as stable when no progression to ophthalmopathy occurred within 18 months of follow-up. To tell Graves' ophthalmopathy apart from Graves' hyperthyroidism, and to predict which patients would progress to ophthalmopathy, the study relied on TCR beta repertoire signatures. In total, over 130 blood samples were TCR-sequenced: 40 to 45 ophthalmopathy, roughly 80 hyperthyroidism and about 17 hyperthyroidism-to-ophthalmopathy patients. To explore V-J signatures that distinguish ophthalmopathy from hyperthyroidism, a discovery set of about a hundred patients was enrolled, made up of around 40 with ophthalmopathy and 57 with stable hyperthyroidism. The independent validation cohort included 18 to 20 hyperthyroidism patients plus 17 patients who later progressed from hyperthyroidism to ophthalmopathy. In roughly six hyperthyroidism patients, the T-cell repertoires found in thyroid tissue were compared with those found in blood. After sampling, hyperthyroidism patients received methimazole starting at 30 mg daily, and ophthalmopathy patients received high-dose intravenous methylprednisolone.

Patients with hyperthyroidism were aged 18 to 65 years, had been newly diagnosed, and had a disease duration of less than 2 months. Patients with other autoimmune diseases, uncontrolled infections, pregnancy or lactation were excluded. Diagnosis relied on clinical symptoms, serum thyroxine, TRAb, thyroid ultrasound and orbital computed tomography. Total RNA was extracted using Trizol reagent, and RNA quality was checked on an Agilent 2100 Bioanalyzer. CDR1 SNHLY and CDR2 FYNNEI were looked up in the germline V gene. CDR3 length: 15 amino acids, cysteine to phenylalanine. The read is trimmed to its CDR3 DNA, 45 bases read in frame from base 1. The V end loses 4 bases and the J end loses 0 bases, and a stretch of 9 bases separates them. For repertoire sequencing, the TCR beta CDR3 regions were amplified from RNA transcripts. The first round was an RT-PCR using HTBI primers with the Qiagen OneStep RT-PCR kit, and this first round was followed by a second-round multiplex PCR, then size selection and purification. Sequencing of the libraries was carried out on an Illumina HiSeq2000 in paired-end mode with 100 bp reads. The paper's data handling went like this. SOAPnuke was used to process the reads, removing any read that contained adapters or uncalled bases, had a mean Phred below 15, or lacked an exact match to the constant primer or identifier. High-quality paired reads were merged with COPE v1.2.5. Each unique nucleotide sequence was defined as a clonotype, and clonotypes were aligned to IMGT TRB V, D and J references with MiTCR v1.1. Analysis was restricted to V-J combinations with a frequency above 0.0001, which covered roughly 99% of repertoires. For each V-J combination, a TCR clonal expansion and chaos score was defined as F50 clonal expansion divided by the chaos observed in the TCRdist matrix. Welch's t-statistics and random forest were used to reduce the features to around 13 V-J combinations, which were then used as input to a naive Bayes classifier. The similarity between thyroid and blood repertoires was quantified using the Morisita-Horn index. The public sequencing data were trimmed at Q25 with fastp and processed into clonotypes with MiXCR by TCRdb, which kept only in-frame beta chains. Here each entry gathers all rows of one CDR3 protein and keeps the most common genes and DNA. V and J calls and clone size were set by TCRdb, not the authors. Here the sample has over a million distinct CDR3 sequences; approximately 35% occur a single time. The ten largest clones add up to around 10% of the sample.

Details on this clonotype: Its antigen is unknown. No qualities accompany the bases; no much larger clone lies one base away.

The paper's findings and limits, for the study overall: In validation, the model predicted ophthalmopathy progression with about 70% sensitivity and roughly 72% specificity; 12 predicted patients were CT-confirmed with GO in a median of approximately 6.5 months. Ophthalmopathy was separated from stable hyperthyroidism by the 13-signature model with roughly 87% sensitivity and roughly 83% specificity in cross-validation and with 80%/75% in the test set. Among expanded thyroid clonotypes with frequency above 0.001, most also showed up in blood, which suggests that blood repertoires may reflect the thyroid immune response. Sample size was not predetermined statistically, and investigators were not blinded to group allocation.

The rearranged chain carries TRBV2 and TRBJ2-2; no D gene is confidently identified. This sequence originates from an adult man with Graves' hyperthyroidism. The sample taken for sequencing was peripheral blood or thyroid tissue (not recorded which). CDR3 reads: CASSVHSTNTGELFF. In nucleotides, the sequence is TGTGCCAGCAGTGTGCACAGCACGAACACCGGGGAGCTGTTTTTT.